Sequencing of this T cell receptor beta chain was carried out in a study of blood T cells in healthy people across ages. Next came a second PCR, run for about 7 to 12 cycles, which used a sample-barcoded 5' primer along with a J-beta primer mix. One entry per CDR3 protein, called by TCRdb with MiXCR from the 5' RACE reads. Here the sample spans roughly 830,000 distinct CDR3 sequences, approximately 67% being singletons. With V trimmed by 4 bases and J by 2 bases, 3 bases remained unmatched. Germline V lookup: CDR1 MNHEY, CDR2 SMNVEV (reference sequence). The CDR3 runs to 14 residues. The chain is built from TRBV27 and TRBJ2-7; 9 nucleotides agree with TRBD1. The sequence was obtained from a man aged 25 to 40 in good health. The source material was blood. CDR3 sequence: CASSWTGAAYEQYF. The CDR3 nucleotides read TGTGCCAGCAGTTGGACAGGGGCCGCCTACGAGCAGTACTTC.